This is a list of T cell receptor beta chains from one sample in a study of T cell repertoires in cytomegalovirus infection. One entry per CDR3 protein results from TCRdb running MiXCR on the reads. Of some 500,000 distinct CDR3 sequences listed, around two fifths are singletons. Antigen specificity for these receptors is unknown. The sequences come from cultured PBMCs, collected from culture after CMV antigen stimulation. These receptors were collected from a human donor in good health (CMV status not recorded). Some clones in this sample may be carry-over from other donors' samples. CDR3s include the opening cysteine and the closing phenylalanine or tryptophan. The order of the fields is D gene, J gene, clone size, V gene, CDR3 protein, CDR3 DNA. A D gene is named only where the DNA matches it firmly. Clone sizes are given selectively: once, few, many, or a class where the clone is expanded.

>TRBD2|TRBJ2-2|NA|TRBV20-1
CAGTSGNTGELFF
TGCGCCGGGACTAGCGGGAACACCGGGGAGCTGTTTTTT
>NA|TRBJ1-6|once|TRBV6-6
CASSYSSTSNNSPLHF
TGTGCCAGCAGTTACAGCTCTACGAGCAATAATTCACCCCTCCACTTT
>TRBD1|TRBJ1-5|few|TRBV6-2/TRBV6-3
CASSQGQGVGQPQHF
TGTGCCAGCAGCCAAGGACAGGGCGTTGGACAGCCCCAGCATTTT
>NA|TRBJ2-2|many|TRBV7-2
CASSFEAGELFF
TGTGCCAGCAGCTTTGAGGCCGGGGAGCTGTTTTTT
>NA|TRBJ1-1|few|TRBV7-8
CASSLGRVKNTEAFF
TGTGCCAGCAGCTTAGGCCGGGTCAAGAACACTGAAGCTTTCTTT
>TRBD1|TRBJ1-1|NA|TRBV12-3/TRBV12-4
CASSLSRDRGYAFF
TGTGCCAGCAGTCTAAGCCGGGACAGGGGGTATGCTTTCTTT
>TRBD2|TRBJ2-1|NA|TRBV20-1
CSARVAGGANEQFF
TGCAGTGCTAGAGTGGCGGGGGGGGCCAATGAGCAGTTCTTC
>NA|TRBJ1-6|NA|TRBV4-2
CASSPQGHSPLHF
TGTGCCAGCAGCCCCCAAGGGCATTCACCCCTCCACTTT
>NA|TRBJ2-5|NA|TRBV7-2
CASSLMGLETQYF
TGTGCCAGCAGCTTAATGGGTCTGGAGACCCAGTACTTC
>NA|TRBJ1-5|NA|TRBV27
CASSRNRVGGQPQHF
TGTGCCAGCAGCCGAAACAGGGTAGGAGGTCAGCCCCAGCATTTT
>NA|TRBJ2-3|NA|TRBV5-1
CASSRRGYGTDTQYF
TGCGCCAGCAGCCGCCGGGGTTACGGGACAGATACGCAGTATTTT
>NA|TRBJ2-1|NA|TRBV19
CASSIAPGPSHEQFF
TGTGCCAGTAGTATAGCCCCGGGACCATCCCATGAGCAGTTCTTC
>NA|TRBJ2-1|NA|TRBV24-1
CATSDAGTEQFF
TGTGCCACCAGTGATGCCGGGACTGAGCAGTTCTTC
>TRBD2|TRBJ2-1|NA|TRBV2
CASRLSGSPIF
TGTGCCAGCAGGCTTAGCGGGAGCCCTATCTTC
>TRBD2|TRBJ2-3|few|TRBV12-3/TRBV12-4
CASSAGLAGVTDTQYF
TGTGCCAGCAGCGCGGGACTAGCGGGAGTCACAGATACGCAGTATTTT
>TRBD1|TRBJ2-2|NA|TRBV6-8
CASSGWTGPRPGELFF
TGTGCCAGCAGTGGGTGGACAGGTCCACGACCCGGGGAGCTGTTTTTT
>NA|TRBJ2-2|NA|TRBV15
CATSRESGKLFF
TGTGCCACCAGCAGAGAGTCGGGGAAGCTGTTTTTT
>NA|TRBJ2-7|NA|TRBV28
CASSFGSGASYEQYF
TGTGCCAGCAGTTTCGGCTCGGGGGCCTCCTACGAGCAGTACTTC
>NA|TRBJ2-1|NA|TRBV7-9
CASRAVEDEQFF
TGTGCCAGCAGAGCCGTGGAGGATGAGCAGTTCTTC
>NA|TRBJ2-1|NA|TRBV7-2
CASSLKHGQFDEQFF
TGTGCCAGCAGCTTAAAGCACGGACAGTTCGATGAGCAGTTCTTC
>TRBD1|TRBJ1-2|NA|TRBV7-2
CASSLRYTGVGGYTF
TGTGCCAGCAGCTTGAGATATACAGGGGTGGGTGGCTACACCTTC
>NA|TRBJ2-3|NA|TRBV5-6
CASSQKGGDTQYF
TGTGCCAGCAGCCAAAAAGGGGGAGATACGCAGTATTTT